This T cell receptor (beta chain) was retrieved from a study of cytomegalovirus exposure and HLA in healthy donors. On this clone itself: The antigen is not known.

The PCR made use of 60 Vbeta and 13 Jbeta primers. Sequencing used immunoSEQ multiplex PCR; TCRdb keeps in-frame clones, though not all of them. The data hold around 120,000 clones, with approximately 80% observed a single time. Whole-study results and caveats: Immune exposure data for these donors was limited to CMV serostatus. A few CMV-associated chains proved CMV antigen-specific in vitro. Segments of the TCR beta V type were, in most cases, productive about 90% or about 30% of the time in an earlier analysis.

The source is a woman between 40 and 55 years old in good health and CMV-seronegative. Sequencing used PBMCs.

CDR3 region: CASSSLAGNTGELFF. The DNA for the CDR3 is TGTGCCAGCAGCTCCCTAGCGGGCAACACCGGGGAGCTGTTTTTT. The chain recombines TRBV6-5 with TRBJ2-2; TRBD2 matches 8 bases. CDR3 size: 15 residues. The germline V gene encodes CDR1 MNHEY and CDR2 SVGAGI. The ends lost 6 bases at V and 2 bases at J; junction bases unmatched: 5.